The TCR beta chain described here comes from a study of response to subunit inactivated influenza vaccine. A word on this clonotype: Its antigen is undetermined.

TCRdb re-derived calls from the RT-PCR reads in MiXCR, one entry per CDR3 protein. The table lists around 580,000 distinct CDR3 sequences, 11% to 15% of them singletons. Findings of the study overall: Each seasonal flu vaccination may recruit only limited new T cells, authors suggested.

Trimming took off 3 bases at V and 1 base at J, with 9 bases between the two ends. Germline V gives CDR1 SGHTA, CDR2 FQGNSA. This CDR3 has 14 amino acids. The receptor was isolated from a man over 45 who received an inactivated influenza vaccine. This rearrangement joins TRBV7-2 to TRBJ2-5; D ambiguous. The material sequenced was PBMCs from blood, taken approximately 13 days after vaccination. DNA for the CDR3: TGTGCCAGCAGCTTTGGCACCGCCCAAGAGACCCAGTACTTC. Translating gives CASSFGTAQETQYF.